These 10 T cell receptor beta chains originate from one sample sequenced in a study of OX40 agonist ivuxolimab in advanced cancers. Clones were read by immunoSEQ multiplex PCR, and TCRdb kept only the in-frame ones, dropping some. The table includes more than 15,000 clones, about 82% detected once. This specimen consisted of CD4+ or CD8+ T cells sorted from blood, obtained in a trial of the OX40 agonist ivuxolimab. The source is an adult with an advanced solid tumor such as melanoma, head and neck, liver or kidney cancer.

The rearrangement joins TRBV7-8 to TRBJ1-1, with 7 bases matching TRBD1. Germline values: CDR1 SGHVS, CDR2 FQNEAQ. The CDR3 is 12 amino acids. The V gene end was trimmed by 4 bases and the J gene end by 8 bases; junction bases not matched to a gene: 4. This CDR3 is CASSSGQMEAFF. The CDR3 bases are TGTGCCAGCAGCTCGGGACAGATGGAAGCTTTCTTT.

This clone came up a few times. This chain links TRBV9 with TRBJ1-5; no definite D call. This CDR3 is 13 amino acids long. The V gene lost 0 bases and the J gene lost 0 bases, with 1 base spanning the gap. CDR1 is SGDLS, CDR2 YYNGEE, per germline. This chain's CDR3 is CASSVGSNQPQHF. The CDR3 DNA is TGTGCCAGCAGCGTAGGTAGCAATCAGCCCCAGCATTTT.

The CDR3 DNA sequence: TGTGCCAGCAGTTACACGGGGACACCCTCCTATGGCTACACCTTC. The encoded protein is CASSYTGTPSYGYTF. The J gene is TRBJ1-2, the V gene TRBV6-6; D possibly corresponds to TRBD1 (6 bases). The CDR3 runs 15 residues. V dropped 2 bases and J dropped 4 bases, with 14 bases sitting between them. CDR1 MNHNY and CDR2 SVGAGI come from the germline V gene (reference sequence).

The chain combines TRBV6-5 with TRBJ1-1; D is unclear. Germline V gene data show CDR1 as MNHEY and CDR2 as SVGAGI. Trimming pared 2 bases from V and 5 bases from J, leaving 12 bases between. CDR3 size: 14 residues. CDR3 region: CASSYDLGWTEAFF. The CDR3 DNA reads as TGTGCCAGCAGTTACGACCTGGGTTGGACTGAAGCTTTCTTT.

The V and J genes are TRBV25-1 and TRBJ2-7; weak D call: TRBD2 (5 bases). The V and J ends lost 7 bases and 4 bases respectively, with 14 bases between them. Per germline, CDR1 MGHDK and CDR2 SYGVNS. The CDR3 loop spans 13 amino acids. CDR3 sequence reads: CASTPTGRYEQYF. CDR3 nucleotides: TGTGCCAGCACCCCCACGGGGAGATACGAGCAGTACTTC.

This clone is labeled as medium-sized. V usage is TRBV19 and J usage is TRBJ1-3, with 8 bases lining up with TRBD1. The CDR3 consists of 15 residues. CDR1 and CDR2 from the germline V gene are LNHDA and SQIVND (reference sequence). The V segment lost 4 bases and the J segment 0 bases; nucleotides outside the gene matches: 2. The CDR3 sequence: CASSRGTGSGNTIYF. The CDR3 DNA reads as TGTGCCAGTAGTAGGGGGACAGGCTCTGGAAACACCATATATTTT.

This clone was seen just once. The CDR3 protein is CASSTQGSSNQPQHF. CDR3 nucleotide sequence: TGTGCCAGCAGTACCCAGGGGAGTAGCAATCAGCCCCAGCATTTT. The V and J genes are TRBV28 and TRBJ1-5, with a possible D match to TRBD1 (6 bases). Trimming stripped 5 bases from V and 0 bases from J, with 11 bases between. CDR1 MDHEN and CDR2 SYDVKM come from the germline V gene. The CDR3 extends over 15 amino acids.

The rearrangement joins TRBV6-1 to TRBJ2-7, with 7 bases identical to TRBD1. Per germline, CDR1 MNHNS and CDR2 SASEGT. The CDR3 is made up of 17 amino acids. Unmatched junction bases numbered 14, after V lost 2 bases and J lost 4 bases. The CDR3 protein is CASSEKIKLGQSYEQYF. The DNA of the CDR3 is TGTGCCAGCAGTGAAAAAATTAAATTGGGACAGAGTTACGAGCAGTACTTC.

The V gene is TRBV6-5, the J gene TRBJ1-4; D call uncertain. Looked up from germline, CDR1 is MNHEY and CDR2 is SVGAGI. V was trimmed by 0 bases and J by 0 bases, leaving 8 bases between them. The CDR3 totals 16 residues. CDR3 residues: CASSYSGEATNEKLFF. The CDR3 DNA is TGTGCCAGCAGTTACTCGGGAGAGGCAACTAATGAAAAACTGTTTTTT.

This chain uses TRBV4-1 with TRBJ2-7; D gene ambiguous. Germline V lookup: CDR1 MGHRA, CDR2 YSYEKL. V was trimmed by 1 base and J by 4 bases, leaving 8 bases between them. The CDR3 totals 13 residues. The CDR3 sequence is CASSQGLGYEQYF. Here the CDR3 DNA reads TGCGCCAGCAGCCAAGGGCTAGGGTACGAGCAGTACTTC.